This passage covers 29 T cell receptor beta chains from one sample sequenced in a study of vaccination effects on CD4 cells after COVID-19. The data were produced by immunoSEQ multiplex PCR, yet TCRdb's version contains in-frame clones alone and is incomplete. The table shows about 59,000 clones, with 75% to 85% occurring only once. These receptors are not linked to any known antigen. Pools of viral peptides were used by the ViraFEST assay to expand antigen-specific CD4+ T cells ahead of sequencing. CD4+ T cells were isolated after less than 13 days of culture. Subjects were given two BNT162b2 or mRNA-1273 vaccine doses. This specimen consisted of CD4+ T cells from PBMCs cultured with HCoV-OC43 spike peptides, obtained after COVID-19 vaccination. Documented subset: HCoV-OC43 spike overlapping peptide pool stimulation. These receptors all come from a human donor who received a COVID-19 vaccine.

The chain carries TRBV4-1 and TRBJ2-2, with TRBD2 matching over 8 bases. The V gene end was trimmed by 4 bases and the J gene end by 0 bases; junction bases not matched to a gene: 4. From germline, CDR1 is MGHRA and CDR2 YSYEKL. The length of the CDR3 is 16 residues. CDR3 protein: CASSPRLATNTGELFF. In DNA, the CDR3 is TGCGCCAGCAGCCCGCGACTAGCGACGAACACCGGGGAGCTGTTTTTT.

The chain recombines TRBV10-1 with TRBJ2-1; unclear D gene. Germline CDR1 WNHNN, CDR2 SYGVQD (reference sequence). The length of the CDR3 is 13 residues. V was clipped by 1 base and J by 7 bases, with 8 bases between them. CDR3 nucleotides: TGCGCCAGCAGTGAGTGGAAGGGAAATGAGCAGTTCTTC. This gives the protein CASSEWKGNEQFF.

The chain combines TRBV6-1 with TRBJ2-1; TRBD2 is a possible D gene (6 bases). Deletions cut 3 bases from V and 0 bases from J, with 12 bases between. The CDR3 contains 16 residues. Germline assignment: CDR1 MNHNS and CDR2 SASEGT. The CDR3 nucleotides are TGTGCCAGCAGTGATTTTGCGGGGAGCTCCTACAATGAGCAGTTCTTC. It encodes CASSDFAGSSYNEQFF.

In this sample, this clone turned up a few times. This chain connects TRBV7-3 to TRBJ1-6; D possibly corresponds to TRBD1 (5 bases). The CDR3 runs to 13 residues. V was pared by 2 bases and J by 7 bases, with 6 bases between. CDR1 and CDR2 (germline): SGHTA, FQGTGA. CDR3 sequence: CASSLWGNSPLHF. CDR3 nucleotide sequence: TGTGCCAGCAGCTTATGGGGGAATTCACCCCTCCACTTT.

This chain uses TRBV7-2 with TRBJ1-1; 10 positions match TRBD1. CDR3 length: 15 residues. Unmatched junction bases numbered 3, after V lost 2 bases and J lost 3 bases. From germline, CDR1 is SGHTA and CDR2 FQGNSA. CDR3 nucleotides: TGTGCCAGCAGCTTATTGACAGGGGGCTACACTGAAGCTTTCTTT. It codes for CASSLLTGGYTEAFF. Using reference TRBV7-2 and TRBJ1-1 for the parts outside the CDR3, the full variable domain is GAGVSQSPSNKVTEKGKDVELRCDPISGHTALYWYRQSLGQGLEFLIYFQGNSAPDKSGLPSDRFSAERTGGSVSTLTIQRTQQEDSAVYLCASSLLTGGYTEAFFGQGTRLTVV.

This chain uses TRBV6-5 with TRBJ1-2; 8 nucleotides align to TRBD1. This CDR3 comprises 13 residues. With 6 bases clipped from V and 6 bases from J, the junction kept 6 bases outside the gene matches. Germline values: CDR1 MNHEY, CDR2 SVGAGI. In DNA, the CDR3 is TGTGCCAGCAGGAGACAGGGGTTGAATGGCTACACCTTC. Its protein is CASRRQGLNGYTF.

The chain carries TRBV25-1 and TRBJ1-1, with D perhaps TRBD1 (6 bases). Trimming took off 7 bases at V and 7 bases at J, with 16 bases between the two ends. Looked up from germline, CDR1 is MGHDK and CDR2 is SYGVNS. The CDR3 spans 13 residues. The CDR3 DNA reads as TGTGCCAGCACTATACAGGGTTATGGTGAAGCTTTCTTT. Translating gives CASTIQGYGEAFF.

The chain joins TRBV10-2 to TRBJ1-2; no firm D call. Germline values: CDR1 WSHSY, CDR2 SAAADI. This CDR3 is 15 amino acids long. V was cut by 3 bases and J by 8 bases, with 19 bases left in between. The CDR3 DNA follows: TGCGCCAGCAGTGACCTTCGACGGCGTTTAGGGGGCTACACCTTC. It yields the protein CASSDLRRRLGGYTF.

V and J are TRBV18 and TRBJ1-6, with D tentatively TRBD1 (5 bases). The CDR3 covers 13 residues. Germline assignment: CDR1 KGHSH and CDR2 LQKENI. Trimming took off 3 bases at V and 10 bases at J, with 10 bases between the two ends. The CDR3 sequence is CASSPRDASPLHF. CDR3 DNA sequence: TGTGCCAGCTCACCTAGGGACGCCTCACCCCTCCACTTT.

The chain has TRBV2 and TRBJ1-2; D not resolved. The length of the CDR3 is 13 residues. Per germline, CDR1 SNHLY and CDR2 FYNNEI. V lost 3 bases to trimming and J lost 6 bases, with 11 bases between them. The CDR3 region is CASSDWGGNGYTF. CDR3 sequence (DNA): TGTGCCAGCAGTGACTGGGGAGGGAATGGCTACACCTTC.

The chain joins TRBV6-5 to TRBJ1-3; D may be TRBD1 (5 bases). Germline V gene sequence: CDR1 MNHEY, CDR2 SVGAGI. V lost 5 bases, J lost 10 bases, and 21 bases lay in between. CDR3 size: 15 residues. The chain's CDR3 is CASSLREGEVGTIYF. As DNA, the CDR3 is TGTGCCAGCAGTCTCCGGGAAGGGGAGGTCGGGACCATATATTTT.

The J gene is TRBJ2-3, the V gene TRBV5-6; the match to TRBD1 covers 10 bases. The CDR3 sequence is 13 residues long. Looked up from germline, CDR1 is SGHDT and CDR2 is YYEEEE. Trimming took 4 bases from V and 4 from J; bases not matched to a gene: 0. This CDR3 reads CASSGTGADTQYF. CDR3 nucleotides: TGTGCCAGCAGCGGGACAGGGGCAGATACGCAGTATTTT.

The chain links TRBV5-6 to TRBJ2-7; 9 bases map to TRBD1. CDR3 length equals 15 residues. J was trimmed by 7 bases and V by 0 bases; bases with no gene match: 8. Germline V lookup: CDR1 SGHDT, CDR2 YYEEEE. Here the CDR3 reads CASSLGGWTGVEQYV. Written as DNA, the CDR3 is TGTGCCAGCAGCTTGGGGGGGTGGACAGGGGTAGAGCAGTACGTC.

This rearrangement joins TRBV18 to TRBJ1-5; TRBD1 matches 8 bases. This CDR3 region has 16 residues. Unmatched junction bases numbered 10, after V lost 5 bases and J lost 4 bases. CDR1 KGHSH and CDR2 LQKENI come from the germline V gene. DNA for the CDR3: TGTGCCAGCTCATTACAACCGACAGGGGATAATCAGCCCCAGCATTTT. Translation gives CASSLQPTGDNQPQHF. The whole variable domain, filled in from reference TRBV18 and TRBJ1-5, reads NAGVMQNPRHLVRRRGQEARLRCSPMKGHSHVYWYRQLPEEGLKFMVYLQKENIIDESGMPKERFSAEFPKEGPSILRIQQVVRGDSAAYFCASSLQPTGDNQPQHFGDGTRLSIL.

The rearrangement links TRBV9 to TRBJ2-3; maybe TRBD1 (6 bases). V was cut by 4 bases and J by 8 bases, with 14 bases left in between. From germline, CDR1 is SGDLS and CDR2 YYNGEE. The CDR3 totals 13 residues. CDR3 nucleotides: TGTGCCAGCAGCTATCAAACAGGGAGTACGCAGTATTTT. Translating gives CASSYQTGSTQYF.

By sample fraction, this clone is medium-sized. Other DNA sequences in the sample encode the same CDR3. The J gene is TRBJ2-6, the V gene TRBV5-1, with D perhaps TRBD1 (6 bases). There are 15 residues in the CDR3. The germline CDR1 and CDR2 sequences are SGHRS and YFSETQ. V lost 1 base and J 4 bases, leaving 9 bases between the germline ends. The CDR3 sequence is CASSLRGTGANVLTF. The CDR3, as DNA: TGCGCCAGCAGCTTGAGGGGGACGGGGGCCAACGTCCTGACTTTC.

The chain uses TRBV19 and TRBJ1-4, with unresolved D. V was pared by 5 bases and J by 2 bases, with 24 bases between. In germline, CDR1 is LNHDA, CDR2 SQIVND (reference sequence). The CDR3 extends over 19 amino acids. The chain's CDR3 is CASSLLGVAVPPTNEKLFF. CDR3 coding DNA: TGTGCCAGTAGTCTCTTAGGAGTGGCAGTCCCGCCGACTAATGAAAAACTGTTTTTT.

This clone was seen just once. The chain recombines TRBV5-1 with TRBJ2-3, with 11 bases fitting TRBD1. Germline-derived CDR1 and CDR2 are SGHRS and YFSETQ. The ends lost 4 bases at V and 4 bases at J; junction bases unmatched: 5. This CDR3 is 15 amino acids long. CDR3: CASSRTGGSADTQYF. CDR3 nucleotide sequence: TGCGCCAGCAGCCGGACAGGGGGCTCGGCAGATACGCAGTATTTT. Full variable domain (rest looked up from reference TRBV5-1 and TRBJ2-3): KAGVTQTPRYLIKTRGQQVTLSCSPISGHRSVSWYQQTPGQGLQFLFEYFSETQRNKGNFPGRFSGRQFSNSRSEMNVSTLELGDSALYLCASSRTGGSADTQYFGPGTRLTVL.

In DNA form, the CDR3 reads TGTGCCAGCAGTTTTGGCGGATACTATGGCTACACCTTC. Translating it yields CASSFGGYYGYTF. The chain links TRBV6-5 to TRBJ1-2; D gene ambiguous. V was shortened by 4 bases and J by 3 bases, with 9 bases between the two germline ends. This CDR3 is built from 13 residues. CDR1 is MNHEY, CDR2 SVGAGI, per germline.

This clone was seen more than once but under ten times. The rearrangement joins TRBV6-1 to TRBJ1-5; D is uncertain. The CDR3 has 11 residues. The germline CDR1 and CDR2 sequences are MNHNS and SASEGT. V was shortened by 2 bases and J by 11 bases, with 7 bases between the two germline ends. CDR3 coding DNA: TGTGCCAGCAGTGAAAGGTGGGCCCAGCATTTT. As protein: CASSERWAQHF.

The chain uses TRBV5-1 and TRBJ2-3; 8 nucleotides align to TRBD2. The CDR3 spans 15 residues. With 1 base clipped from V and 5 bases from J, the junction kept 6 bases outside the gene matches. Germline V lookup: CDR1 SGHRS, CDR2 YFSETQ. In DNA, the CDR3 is TGCGCCAGCAGCTTGCGGGGGGGCGGATTAGATACGCAGTATTTT. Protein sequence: CASSLRGGGLDTQYF.

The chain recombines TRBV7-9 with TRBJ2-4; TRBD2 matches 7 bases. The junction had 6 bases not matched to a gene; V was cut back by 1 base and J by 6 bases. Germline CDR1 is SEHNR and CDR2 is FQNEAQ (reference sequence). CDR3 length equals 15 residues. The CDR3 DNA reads TGTGCCAGCAGCTTAGGACTGGCGGGGGTAAACATTCAGTACTTC. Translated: CASSLGLAGVNIQYF.

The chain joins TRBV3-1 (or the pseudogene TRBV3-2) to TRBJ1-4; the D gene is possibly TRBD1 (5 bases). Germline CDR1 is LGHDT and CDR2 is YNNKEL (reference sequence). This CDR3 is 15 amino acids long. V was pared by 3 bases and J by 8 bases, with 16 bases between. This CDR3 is CASSHSGSGREKLFF. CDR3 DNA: TGTGCCAGCAGCCATTCAGGGAGTGGGCGGGAAAAACTGTTTTTT.

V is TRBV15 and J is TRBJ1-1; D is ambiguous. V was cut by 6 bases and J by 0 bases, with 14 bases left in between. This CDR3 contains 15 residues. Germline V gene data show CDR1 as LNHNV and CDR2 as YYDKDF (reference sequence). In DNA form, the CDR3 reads TGTGCCACCAGGATAGGACGGCCTATGAACACTGAAGCTTTCTTT. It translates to CATRIGRPMNTEAFF.

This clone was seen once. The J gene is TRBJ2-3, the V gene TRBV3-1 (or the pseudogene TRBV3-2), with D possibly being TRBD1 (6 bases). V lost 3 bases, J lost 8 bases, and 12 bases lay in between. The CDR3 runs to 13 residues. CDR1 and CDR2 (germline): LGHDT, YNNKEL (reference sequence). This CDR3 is CASSHSGVGTQYF. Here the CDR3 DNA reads TGTGCCAGCAGCCACTCAGGGGTTGGTACGCAGTATTTT.

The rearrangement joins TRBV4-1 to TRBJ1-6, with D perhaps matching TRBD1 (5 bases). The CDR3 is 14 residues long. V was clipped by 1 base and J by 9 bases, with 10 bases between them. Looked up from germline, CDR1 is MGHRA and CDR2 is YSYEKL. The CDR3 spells CASSQVGQPSPLHF. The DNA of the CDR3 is TGCGCCAGCAGCCAAGTGGGGCAGCCTTCACCCCTCCACTTT.

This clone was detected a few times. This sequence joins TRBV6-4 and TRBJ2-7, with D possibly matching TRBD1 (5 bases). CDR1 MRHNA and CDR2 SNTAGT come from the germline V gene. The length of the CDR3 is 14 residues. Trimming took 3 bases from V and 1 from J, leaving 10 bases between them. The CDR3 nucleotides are TGTGCCAGCAGTGAAGGGGATAGATCCTACGAGCAGTACGTC. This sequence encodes CASSEGDRSYEQYV.

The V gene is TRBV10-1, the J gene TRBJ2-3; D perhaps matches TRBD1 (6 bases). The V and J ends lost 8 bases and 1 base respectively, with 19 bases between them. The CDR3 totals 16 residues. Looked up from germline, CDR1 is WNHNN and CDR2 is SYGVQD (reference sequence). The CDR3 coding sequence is TGCGCCAGCCTTATAAACAGGGTAAGGGGCACAGATACGCAGTATTTT. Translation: CASLINRVRGTDTQYF.

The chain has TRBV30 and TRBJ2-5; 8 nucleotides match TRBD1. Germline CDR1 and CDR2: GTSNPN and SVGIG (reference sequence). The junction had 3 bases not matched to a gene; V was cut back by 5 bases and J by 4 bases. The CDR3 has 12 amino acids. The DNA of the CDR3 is TGTGCCTGGTCCGGACAGGGAGAGACCCAGTACTTC. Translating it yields CAWSGQGETQYF.